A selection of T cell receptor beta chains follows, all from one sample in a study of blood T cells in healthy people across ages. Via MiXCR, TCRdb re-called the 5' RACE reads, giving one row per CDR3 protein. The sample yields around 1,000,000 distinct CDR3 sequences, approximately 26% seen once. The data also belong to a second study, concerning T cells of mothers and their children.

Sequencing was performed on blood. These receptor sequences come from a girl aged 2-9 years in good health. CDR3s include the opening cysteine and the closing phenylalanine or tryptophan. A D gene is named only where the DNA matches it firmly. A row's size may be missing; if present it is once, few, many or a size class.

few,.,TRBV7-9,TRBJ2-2,CASSSPDAGELFF,TGTGCCAGCAGCTCTCCAGACGCCGGGGAGCTGTTTTTT
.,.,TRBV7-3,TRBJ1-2,CASSLTFGAGYTF,TGTGCCAGCAGCTTAACGTTCGGGGCAGGCTACACCTTC
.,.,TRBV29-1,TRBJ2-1,CSVDGGRSDNEQFF,TGCAGCGTTGATGGGGGGCGCTCCGACAATGAGCAGTTCTTC
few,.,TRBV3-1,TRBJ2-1,CASSQDLTSYNEQFF,TGTGCCAGCAGCCAAGATTTGACCTCCTACAATGAGCAGTTCTTC
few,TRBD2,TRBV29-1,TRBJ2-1,CSVIAGAYNEQFF,TGCAGCGTTATAGCGGGAGCCTACAATGAGCAGTTCTTC
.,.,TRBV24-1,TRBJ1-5,CATSDSTSHSNQPQHF,TGTGCCACCAGTGATTCGACCTCACATAGCAATCAGCCCCAGCATTTT
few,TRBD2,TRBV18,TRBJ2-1,CASSPGLAVSNEQFF,TGTGCCAGCTCACCGGGACTAGCGGTTTCCAATGAGCAGTTCTTC
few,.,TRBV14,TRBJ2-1,CASSQENWARQYYNEQFF,TGTGCCAGCAGCCAAGAAAATTGGGCGCGTCAGTACTACAATGAGCAGTTCTTC
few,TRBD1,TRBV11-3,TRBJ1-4,CASSLSGTANEKLFF,TGTGCCAGCAGCTTGTCCGGGACAGCGAATGAAAAACTGTTTTTT
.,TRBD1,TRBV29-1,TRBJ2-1,CSVETGQGKYNEQFF,TGCAGCGTTGAAACGGGACAGGGGAAATACAATGAGCAGTTCTTC
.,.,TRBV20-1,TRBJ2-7,CSAREADTQRYFIEQYF,TGCAGTGCTAGAGAGGCGGACACCCAGCGCTACTTTATCGAGCAGTACTTC
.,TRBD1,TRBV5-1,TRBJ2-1,CASSLDRGLGNEQFF,TGCGCCAGCAGCTTGGACAGGGGATTGGGGAATGAGCAGTTCTTC
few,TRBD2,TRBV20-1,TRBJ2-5,CSARDLSGVPQETQYF,TGCAGTGCTAGAGATCTGAGCGGGGTCCCCCAAGAGACCCAGTACTTC
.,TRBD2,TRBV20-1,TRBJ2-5,CSALLAGEETQYF,TGCAGTGCTCTACTAGCGGGTGAAGAGACCCAGTACTTC
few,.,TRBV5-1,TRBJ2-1,CASSGGTDNRFNEQFF,TGCGCCAGCAGCGGGGGGACAGACAATAGGTTCAATGAGCAGTTCTTC
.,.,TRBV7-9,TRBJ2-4,CASSLSPGVIQYF,TGTGCCAGCAGCTTATCTCCGGGGGTCATTCAGTACTTC
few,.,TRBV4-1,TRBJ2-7,CASSQPIGRTYEQYF,TGCGCCAGCAGCCAGCCCATAGGGAGGACCTACGAGCAGTACTTC
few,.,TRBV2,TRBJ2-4,CASRGVRVAKNIQYF,TGTGCCAGCCGTGGGGTTAGGGTAGCCAAAAACATTCAGTACTTC
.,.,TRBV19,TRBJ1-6,CASSMGPWRSPLHF,TGTGCCAGTAGTATGGGACCGTGGCGTTCACCCCTCCACTTT
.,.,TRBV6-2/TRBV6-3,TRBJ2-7,CASSYYGTYEQYF,TGTGCCAGCAGTTATTACGGCACCTACGAGCAGTACTTC
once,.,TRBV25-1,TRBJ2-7,CASRGLPDEQYF,TGTGCCAGCCGAGGATTACCTGACGAGCAGTACTTC
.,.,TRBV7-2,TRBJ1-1,CASSLSGQTNTEAFF,TGTGCCAGCAGCTTATCAGGACAGACAAACACTGAAGCTTTCTTT
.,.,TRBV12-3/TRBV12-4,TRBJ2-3,CASSLLQGSDTQYF,TGTGCCAGCAGTTTGTTACAGGGCTCAGATACGCAGTATTTT
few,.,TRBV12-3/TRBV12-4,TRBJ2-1,CASRPPWSEQFF,TGTGCCAGCAGACCCCCTTGGTCTGAGCAGTTCTTC
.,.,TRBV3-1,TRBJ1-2,CASSLQGHGYTF,TGTGCCAGCAGCCTCCAGGGCCATGGCTACACCTTC
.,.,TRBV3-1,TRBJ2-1,CASSQVQRMSYNEQFF,TGTGCCAGCAGCCAAGTGCAGCGGATGTCCTACAATGAGCAGTTCTTC
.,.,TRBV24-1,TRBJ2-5,CATSDFPWGRGTETQYF,TGTGCCACCAGTGATTTTCCGTGGGGAAGAGGGACGGAGACCCAGTACTTC
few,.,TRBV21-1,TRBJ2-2,CASSKAGGSDTGELFF,TGTGCCAGCAGCAAAGCCGGAGGGTCGGACACCGGGGAGCTGTTTTTT
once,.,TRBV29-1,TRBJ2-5,CSAELTGQETQYF,TGCAGCGCCGAGTTAACAGGGCAAGAGACCCAGTACTTC
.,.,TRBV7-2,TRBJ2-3,CASSLYPRADTQYF,TGTGCCAGCAGCTTATACCCCCGCGCAGATACGCAGTATTTT
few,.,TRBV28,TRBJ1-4,CASSFQPRGKGDYEKLFF,TGTGCCAGCAGTTTTCAACCCCGGGGGAAGGGGGATTATGAAAAACTGTTTTTT
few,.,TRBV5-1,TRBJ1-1,CASSLALGGLPEAFF,TGCGCCAGTAGCTTGGCATTGGGGGGACTGCCTGAAGCTTTCTTT
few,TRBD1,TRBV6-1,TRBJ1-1,CASSEPGQGRTEAFF,TGTGCCAGCAGTGAACCGGGACAGGGAAGGACTGAAGCTTTCTTT
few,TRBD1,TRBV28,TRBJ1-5,CASSARQGAYQPQHF,TGTGCCAGCAGTGCGAGACAGGGGGCTTACCAGCCCCAGCATTTT
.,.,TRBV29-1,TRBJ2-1,CSVPQKGREYNEQFF,TGCAGCGTTCCACAAAAGGGCAGGGAATACAATGAGCAGTTCTTC
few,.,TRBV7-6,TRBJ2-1,CASSFSFNGPNEQFF,TGTGCCAGCAGCTTCTCGTTTAATGGGCCAAATGAGCAGTTCTTC
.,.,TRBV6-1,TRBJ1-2,CASQGGSYGYTF,TGTGCCAGCCAGGGTGGGAGCTATGGCTACACCTTC
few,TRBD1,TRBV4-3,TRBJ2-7,CASSQTRTGGNSYEQYF,TGCGCCAGCAGCCAAACCCGTACAGGGGGCAACTCCTACGAGCAGTACTTC
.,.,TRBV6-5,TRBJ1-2,CASRATTNYGYTF,TGTGCCAGCAGGGCCACAACTAACTATGGCTACACCTTC
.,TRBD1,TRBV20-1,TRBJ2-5,CSAWDRQVVGETQYF,TGCAGTGCTTGGGACAGGCAGGTGGTAGGAGAGACCCAGTACTTC
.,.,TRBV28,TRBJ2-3,CASSFQPGPGTDTQYF,TGTGCCAGCAGTTTCCAACCGGGACCGGGGACAGATACGCAGTATTTT
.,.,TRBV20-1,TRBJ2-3,CSAAAVDTQYF,TGCAGTGCGGCAGCGGTCGATACGCAGTATTTT